This T cell receptor beta chain was recovered during a study of blood T cell repertoires in COVID-19 (dated by TCRdb to 2020 to 2021). Describing the broader study: Collaborator samples came from the United States, Italy and Spain and covered acute and convalescent phases of COVID-19. The material from the prospective study consisted of cDNA or gDNA derived from T cells, B-cell-depleted T cells, or PBMCs. Deeply sampled blood TCRbeta repertoires from subjects exposed to, actively infected with, or recovered from COVID-19 were included in the dataset. A freely available public database, intended as a resource for researchers studying the immune response to SARS-CoV-2, is where the repertoires were released. The samples were drawn from the first 160 participants of the ongoing ImmuneRACE study and from 950 to 1,500 subjects provided by 6 global collaborators. Sample metadata almost always included a de-identified subject ID, COVID-19 status, age in years and sex. Where HLA class I and class II types were available, the types were taken from metadata supplied by the sample provider, not from assay-based typing.

Participants in the prospective study were aged roughly 18 to 100 years, lived in approximately 26 United States geographic areas, and enrolled through a virtual design. In the prospective study, cohorts were assigned on the basis of participant-reported clinical history obtained from a screening survey and a study questionnaire. ImmuneRACE Cohort 3 recovered participants were defined by two consecutive negative NP/OP PCR tests, healthcare professional clearance, or symptom resolution. In the prospective study, mobile phlebotomists collected whole blood, serum and a nasopharyngeal or oropharyngeal swab from each participant. Over a roughly 2-month period, participants in the prospective study had the option of providing additional blood draws and questionnaires. Before DNA extraction, blood samples from the prospective study were shipped at room temperature or frozen. What the study reported, not specific to this receptor: Clinical and demographic metadata were provided uncurated, with the amount varying by source and participant.

The immunoSEQ Assay, a bias-controlled multiplex PCR, was used to amplify TCRbeta CDR3 regions from genomic DNA. Regarding the original processing steps: Within the assay, amplification of reference gene primers was used to estimate how many nucleated cells each sample contained. To quantify the absolute abundance of each unique TCRbeta CDR3 rearrangement, sequence reads were collapsed and filtered. For each sample, productive Simpson clonality was calculated as the square root of Simpson's diversity index across productive rearrangements. Held by TCRdb, this immuneACCESS table contains in-frame sequences only and omits some clones. Under half of the omission traces to an unresolved V gene where checked; the cause of the rest is unknown. V, J and clone size were drawn from that table, and D and trimming were deduced from the DNA. A total of 200,000 to 300,000 clones appear in this sample, more than 85% of them only once. The top ten clones comprise 3.5% to 4.5% of the sample.

Notes on this clone: Its antigen target is currently unknown. No much larger clone exists at a distance of one base, and base qualities are not known.

V and J are trimmed by 5 bases and 8 bases, and the gene matches miss 7 bases of the junction. The CDR3, cysteine through phenylalanine, is 14 amino acids long. The sequence is cut down to CDR3 DNA, 42 bases in frame from base 1. From a lookup of the germline V gene, CDR1 and CDR2 are SGHAT and FQNNGV. Material for sequencing was PBMCs or T cells enriched from blood (not recorded which). The sequence is built from TRBV11-2 and TRBJ1-3; TRBD1 lines up with 9 middle nucleotides. The receptor's source is a woman aged 25 to 45 who had recovered from COVID-19. The DNA sequence follows: TGTGCCAGCAGCCAGGACAGGGGCGCGGACACCATATATTTT. This translates into CASSQDRGADTIYF.